This T cell receptor beta chain was recorded in a study of PD-1 blockade in classical Hodgkin lymphoma. The study's findings and limits: Complete responders' diversity at baseline resembled that of newly diagnosed patients.

About this clone: The antigen is not known.

V shed 3 bases and J shed 6 bases, with 11 bases lying between them. This CDR3 has 14 amino acids. Germline V gives CDR1 LNHDA, CDR2 SQIVND (reference sequence). Every patient relapsed after autologous stem cell transplantation, and brentuximab vedotin exposure varied. Measured with immunoSEQ multiplex PCR; TCRdb has only the in-frame clones, and not every one. Of around 41,000 clones in the sample, approximately 70% were seen once. The sequence was collected from a human donor with classical Hodgkin lymphoma. The chain joins TRBV19 to TRBJ2-2; D may be TRBD1 (5 bases). Sample: peripheral blood mononuclear cells (PBMCs), taken before the second cycle of nivolumab. The CDR3 nucleotides read TGTGCCAGTAGTATTGGGCAGGGCCCCGGGGAGCTGTTTTTT. Translation: CASSIGQGPGELFF.